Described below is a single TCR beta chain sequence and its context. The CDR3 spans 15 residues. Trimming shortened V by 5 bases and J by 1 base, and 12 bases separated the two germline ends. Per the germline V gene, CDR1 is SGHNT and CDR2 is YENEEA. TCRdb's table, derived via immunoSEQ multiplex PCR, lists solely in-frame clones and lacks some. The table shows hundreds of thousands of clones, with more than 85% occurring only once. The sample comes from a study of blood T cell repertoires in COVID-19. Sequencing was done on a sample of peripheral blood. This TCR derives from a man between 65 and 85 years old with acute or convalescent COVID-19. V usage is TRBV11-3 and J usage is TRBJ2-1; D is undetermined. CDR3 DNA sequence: TGTGCCAGCAGCCTCAGGTCTGGGTCCTACAATGAGCAGTTCTTC. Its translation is CASSLRSGSYNEQFF.